These 21 T cell receptor beta chains were all obtained from the same sample, sequenced in a study of cytomegalovirus exposure and HLA in healthy donors. Use of 60 Vbeta and 13 Jbeta primers characterized the PCR. Sequenced by immunoSEQ multiplex PCR; TCRdb stores in-frame clones only, minus some. The sample carries roughly 180,000 clones, about 81% recorded once. Material for sequencing was PBMCs. Receptors were obtained from a man aged 35 to 55 in good health and CMV-seronegative.

V usage is TRBV9 and J usage is TRBJ2-3; tentative D call: TRBD2 (8 bases). Trimming took 4 bases from V and 2 from J, leaving 23 bases between them. The CDR3 is made up of 18 amino acids. Looked up from germline, CDR1 is SGDLS and CDR2 is YYNGEE. CDR3 nucleotide sequence: TGTGCCAGCAGCCCTCGCCGGGGGGGACAGAGAACCACAGATACGCAGTATTTT. Encoded protein: CASSPRRGGQRTTDTQYF.

V is TRBV29-1 and J is TRBJ2-7; TRBD1 is a possible D gene (6 bases). There are 13 residues in the CDR3. Germline V gives CDR1 SQVTM, CDR2 ANQGSEA. Trimming pared 4 bases from V and 4 bases from J, leaving 14 bases between. The DNA of the CDR3 is TGCAGCGTTGTCAGGGGCGCCGGGTACGAGCAGTACTTC. Translating gives CSVVRGAGYEQYF.

The CDR3 DNA is TGTGCCTGGTACGGGACAGGGGGCGATGGCTACACCTTC. Translation gives CAWYGTGGDGYTF. This chain joins TRBV30 and TRBJ1-2, with TRBD1 matching over 12 bases. This CDR3 spans 13 amino acids. Germline CDR1 GTSNPN, CDR2 SVGIG (reference sequence). V shed 5 bases and J 6 bases; nucleotides not matched to a gene: 4.

The gene calls are TRBV6-6 and TRBJ2-7, with 7 bases lining up with TRBD1. Trimming removed 6 bases from V and 2 bases from J; junction bases left unmatched: 7. The CDR3 sequence is 14 residues long. Looked up from germline, CDR1 is MNHNY and CDR2 is SVGAGI (reference sequence). The CDR3 region is CASRRQGSPYEQYF. The CDR3 DNA follows: TGTGCCAGCAGAAGACAGGGTTCCCCCTACGAGCAGTACTTC.

There are a few counts of this clone. The V and J genes are TRBV14 and TRBJ1-1; D not resolved. CDR3 length equals 13 residues. Per germline, CDR1 SGHDN and CDR2 FVKESK. The V end was cut by 4 bases, the J end by 5 bases, with 11 bases between. The CDR3 DNA reads TGTGCCAGCAGCCCTGGACTGCATACTGAAGCTTTCTTT. Its protein product is CASSPGLHTEAFF.

This chain uses TRBV2 with TRBJ1-1; D not certain. Trimming took 7 bases from V and 5 from J, leaving 17 bases between them. Germline CDR1 and CDR2: SNHLY and FYNNEI. This CDR3 is 14 amino acids long. The CDR3 region is CASTIAPGWTEAFF. The CDR3 bases are TGTGCCAGCACCATTGCCCCCGGGTGGACTGAAGCTTTCTTT. Together with reference TRBV2 and TRBJ1-1, the CDR3 gives the full variable domain: EPEVTQTPSHQVTQMGQEVILRCVPISNHLYFYWYRQILGQKVEFLVSFYNNEISEKSEIFDDQFSVERPDGSNFTLKIRSTKLEDSAMYFCASTIAPGWTEAFFGQGTRLTVV.

V is TRBV25-1 and J is TRBJ1-2; perhaps TRBD1 as D (6 bases). With 6 bases removed from V and 4 bases from J, the gap between germline ends came to 18 bases. This CDR3 comprises 15 residues. Germline-derived CDR1 and CDR2 are MGHDK and SYGVNS. CDR3 residues: CASSPSQGRSYGYTF. The DNA of the CDR3 is TGTGCCAGCAGCCCCTCACAGGGACGGAGCTATGGCTACACCTTC.

The gene calls are TRBV30 and TRBJ2-3; 7 bases match TRBD1. Per the germline V gene, CDR1 is GTSNPN and CDR2 is SVGIG (reference sequence). The V and J ends lost 3 bases and 4 bases, in that order; junction bases with no gene match: 4. This CDR3 is built from 13 residues. The CDR3 here is CAWRTGKADTQYF. The CDR3 region has the DNA TGTGCCTGGAGGACAGGGAAGGCAGATACGCAGTATTTT.

This chain links TRBV7-2 with TRBJ1-5; tentative D call: TRBD1 (6 bases). The V gene lost 0 bases and the J gene lost 5 bases, with 11 bases spanning the gap. CDR3 length: 15 residues. The germline V gene has CDR1 SGHTA and CDR2 FQGNSA. CDR3 loop: CASSLAQGNYQPQHF. The CDR3 DNA sequence: TGTGCCAGCAGCTTAGCACAGGGTAACTATCAGCCCCAGCATTTT.

The V call is TRBV5-1, the J call TRBJ2-7; 8 positions agree with TRBD1. Germline V lookup: CDR1 SGHRS, CDR2 YFSETQ. The CDR3 loop spans 13 amino acids. The ends lost 4 bases at V and 4 bases at J; junction bases unmatched: 4. CDR3 in amino acids: CASSAYRGYEQYF. The DNA of the CDR3 is TGCGCCAGCAGCGCCTACAGGGGGTACGAGCAGTACTTC.

J is TRBJ2-7 and V is TRBV19, with a possible D match to TRBD2 (6 bases). The CDR3 is 14 amino acids. CDR1 and CDR2 from the germline V gene are LNHDA and SQIVND (reference sequence). Trimming cost V 3 bases and J 5 bases, with 14 bases left between them. The CDR3 DNA sequence: TGTGCCAGTAGTATTCAGGGAGGAAGTGACGAGCAGTACTTC. Protein product: CASSIQGGSDEQYF.

The genes are TRBV6-5 and TRBJ1-5; D gene uncertain. With 8 bases removed from V and 3 bases from J, the gap between germline ends came to 17 bases. Germline loops: CDR1 MNHEY, CDR2 SVGAGI. The CDR3 consists of 15 residues. CDR3 nucleotides: TGTGCCAGCGGTCCCCTACTGAGGCCCAATCAGCCCCAGCATTTT. It codes for CASGPLLRPNQPQHF.

This sequence joins TRBV28 and TRBJ1-2, with D uncertain. V lost 5 bases and J lost 4, with 8 bases in between. The CDR3 loop spans 12 amino acids. Germline values: CDR1 MDHEN, CDR2 SYDVKM. The CDR3 loop is CASSPASYGYTF. In nucleotides, the CDR3 is TGTGCCAGCAGTCCCGCCAGCTATGGCTACACCTTC.

J is TRBJ1-5 and V is TRBV5-1; D possibly corresponds to TRBD1 (5 bases). Germline V CDR1 and CDR2: SGHRS, YFSETQ. The germline V and J ends were trimmed by 4 bases and 7 bases, with 15 bases remaining between them. The length of the CDR3 is 14 residues. CDR3 region: CASSPRGGDQPQHF. CDR3 in DNA: TGCGCCAGCAGCCCCAGAGGAGGGGACCAGCCCCAGCATTTT.

The genes are TRBV6-1 and TRBJ2-1; 8 bases align to TRBD1. The germline CDR1 and CDR2 sequences are MNHNS and SASEGT. V shed 6 bases, J shed 5 bases, and the junction held 9 bases outside the gene matches. The CDR3 is made up of 15 amino acids. The CDR3 bases are TGTGCCAGCAGGGGGCGGATGACAGGGGACAATGAGCAGTTCTTC. Translation gives CASRGRMTGDNEQFF.

This clone appeared a single time. This chain links TRBV19 with TRBJ1-5, with a weak D call TRBD1 (6 bases). The CDR3 totals 19 residues. V gave up 0 bases and J gave up 2 bases, with 20 bases separating them. Germline values: CDR1 LNHDA, CDR2 SQIVND (reference sequence). The CDR3 DNA follows: TGTGCCAGTAGTATAGATGGGGGCCCCACCGACCGACGCAATCAGCCCCAGCATTTT. Its protein product is CASSIDGGPTDRRNQPQHF.

The V gene is TRBV11-2, the J gene TRBJ2-7; 8 positions match TRBD2. Per germline, CDR1 SGHAT and CDR2 FQNNGV. The junction had 8 bases not matched to a gene; V was cut back by 11 bases and J by 2 bases. This CDR3 region has 13 residues. As DNA, the CDR3 is TGTGCCTCGCGGGGGGCGTCCCCCTACGAGCAGTACTTC. Translating it yields CASRGASPYEQYF.

The V call is TRBV19, the J call TRBJ2-1; 7 bases agree with TRBD2. Trimming cost V 5 bases and J 4 bases; bases outside gene matches: 11. The CDR3 is 16 amino acids. The V gene's germline CDR1 is LNHDA and CDR2 SQIVND (reference sequence). As DNA, the CDR3 is TGTGCCAGTAGTTTGCGGCTAGCGGACCTTTACAATGAGCAGTTCTTC. It codes for CASSLRLADLYNEQFF.

The chain carries TRBV11-2 and TRBJ2-5, with TRBD1 as a possible D gene (6 bases). This CDR3 comprises 13 residues. Germline V CDR1 and CDR2: SGHAT, FQNNGV. V lost 5 bases and J lost 4, with 11 bases in between. As DNA, the CDR3 is TGTGCCAGCAGCGCCGACAGGATAGAGACCCAGTACTTC. This encodes CASSADRIETQYF.

The chain links TRBV29-1 to TRBJ1-2, with a possible D match to TRBD1 (6 bases). The CDR3 is 12 residues long. Trimming took off 2 bases at V and 4 bases at J, with 8 bases between the two ends. CDR1 SQVTM and CDR2 ANQGSEA come from the germline V gene. The CDR3 region has the DNA TGCAGCGTTGAAAGGGGGTCCTATGGCTACACCTTC. As protein: CSVERGSYGYTF. Supplemented by reference TRBV29-1 and TRBJ1-2, the full variable domain reads SAVISQKPSRDICQRGTSLTIQCQVDSQVTMMFWYRQQPGQSLTLIATANQGSEATYESGFVIDKFPISRPNLTFSTLTVSNMSPEDSSIYLCSVERGSYGYTFGSGTRLTVV.

The chain combines TRBV28 with TRBJ2-7; TRBD2 might be the D (5 bases). Germline lookup yields CDR1 MDHEN and CDR2 SYDVKM. The CDR3 loop spans 11 amino acids. Trimming took 4 bases from V and 7 from J, leaving 8 bases between them. The DNA of the CDR3 is TGTGCCAGCAGTTCGAGGAGGGAGCAGTACTTC. It specifies CASSSRREQYF.